These T cell receptor beta chains were read from a single sample in a study of OX40 agonist ivuxolimab in advanced cancers. Data came from immunoSEQ multiplex PCR; TCRdb stores just in-frame clones and leaves some out. In the table there are about 27,000 clones, around 85% of which are singletons. The starting material was CD4+ or CD8+ T cells sorted from blood, obtained in a trial of the OX40 agonist ivuxolimab. All receptors come from an adult with an advanced solid tumor such as melanoma, head and neck, liver or kidney cancer. CDR3s leave out the opening cysteine and the closing phenylalanine or tryptophan. A clone size is listed for some rows: how often the clone was seen (once, few, many), or a class if it is expanded.

>-|TRBJ2-7|TRBV5-1
ASSFSGGTGEQY
>few|TRBJ1-5|TRBV21-1
ASSPRDRVGQPQH
>-|TRBJ2-5|TRBV4-1
ASSQELARVYQETQY
>-|TRBJ2-6|TRBV9
ASSVARDRPGANVLT
>-|TRBJ2-1|TRBV28
ASSNWGQHYNEQF
>-|TRBJ2-7|TRBV5-8
ASGAQVFAYEQY
>-|TRBJ2-7|TRBV6-6
ASSYGTGGSYEQY
>-|TRBJ2-7|TRBV29-1
SAIPTGSYEQY
>-|TRBJ2-3|TRBV2
ASSDWSARTDTQY
>-|TRBJ2-1|TRBV7-6
ASSQGTSGSIPYNEQF
>-|TRBJ2-1|TRBV7-9
ASSLGPSPNEQF
>-|TRBJ2-7|TRBV5-1
ASSPTGLAGVTPSYEQY
>-|TRBJ2-7|TRBV5-6
ASSSDIDLPMYEQY
>-|TRBJ1-1|TRBV29-1
SVELQGRGNTEAF
>once|TRBJ2-3|TRBV7-3
ASSPRTRTDTQY
>-|TRBJ2-1|TRBV9
ASSVSLAESSYNEQF
>-|TRBJ2-7|TRBV2
ASRRAGVTYEQY
>-|TRBJ2-4|TRBV6-5
ASRWTSGGAQY
>-|TRBJ1-1|TRBV9
ASSPPTLNTEAF
>-|TRBJ2-4|TRBV18
ASSPAGGPREAKNIQY
>-|TRBJ1-2|TRBV27
ASSSGPSVYGYT
>-|TRBJ2-1|TRBV15
ATSREAGQGFYNEQF
>-|TRBJ2-7|TRBV19
ASSEGHSYEQY
>-|TRBJ1-4|TRBV28
ASSARTATNEKLF
>-|TRBJ2-2|TRBV19
ASNPYRGGTGELF